The 3 T cell receptor beta chains below all came from one sample that was sequenced in a study of radiation and T cells in renal cell carcinoma. Profiling relied on immunoSEQ multiplex PCR, and the TCRdb table lists in-frame clones only, not all of them. The data hold fewer than 85,000 clones, with roughly nine tenths observed a single time. Specified time point: blood 4 weeks post-SBRT, at nephrectomy. Specified treatment: 15 Gy SBRT to primary tumor, nephrectomy 4 weeks later. Sequenced material: blood, taken from a patient whose treatment included radiotherapy and nephrectomy. Receptor source: a woman aged 70-85 years with renal cell carcinoma.

V usage is TRBV6-1 and J usage is TRBJ1-5, with no clear D. Per germline, CDR1 MNHNS and CDR2 SASEGT. This CDR3 has 12 amino acids. The V gene lost 8 bases and the J gene lost 4 bases, with 9 bases spanning the gap. The CDR3 spells CASRGPNQPQHF. The DNA of the CDR3 is TGTGCCAGCCGAGGGCCAAATCAGCCCCAGCATTTT.

V and J are TRBV5-6 and TRBJ1-1, with D hard to call. This CDR3 comprises 13 residues. Trimming removed 1 base at V and 1 base at J, with 5 bases between. Per the germline V gene, CDR1 is SGHDT and CDR2 is YYEEEE. The CDR3 reads CASSLRPNTEAFF. The DNA of the CDR3 is TGTGCCAGCAGCTTGAGGCCGAACACTGAAGCTTTCTTT.

CDR3 residues: CATLTDRRNTEAFF. DNA for the CDR3: TGTGCCACCCTAACGGACAGACGGAACACTGAAGCTTTCTTT. The rearrangement uses TRBV6-6 and TRBJ1-1; a possible D gene is TRBD1 (6 bases). Trimming took 10 bases from V and 1 from J, leaving 16 bases between them. Looked up from germline, CDR1 is MNHNY and CDR2 is SVGAGI (reference sequence). The CDR3 totals 14 residues.